Listed here are 18 T cell receptor beta chains from one sample, sequenced in a study. TCRdb fed the 5' RACE reads into MiXCR, producing one record per CDR3 protein. The table shows about 40,000 distinct CDR3 sequences, with 18% occurring only once. The material sequenced was naive CD4+ T cells sorted from a lymph node. The subset denotes: naive CD4+ T cells, CD4+CD45RA+CD25-. The receptors were gathered from a female donor with breast cancer.

The V and J genes are TRBV5-4 and TRBJ2-6, with D unresolved. Trimming cost V 1 base and J 0 bases, with 8 bases left between them. This CDR3 spans 16 amino acids. Per germline, CDR1 SGHNT and CDR2 YYREEE (reference sequence). CDR3 in DNA: TGTGCCAGCAGCTTGATCGGCAGCTCTGGGGCCAACGTCCTGACTTTC. This codes for CASSLIGSSGANVLTF.

The rearrangement uses TRBV5-1 and TRBJ1-4, with 9 bases matching TRBD1. V lost 5 bases to trimming and J lost 5 bases; unmatched junction nucleotides: 7. The CDR3 has 15 amino acids. Germline V gene lookup returns CDR1 SGHRS and CDR2 YFSETQ. CDR3 sequence: CASRGQGIQNEKLFF. For the CDR3, the DNA is TGCGCCAGCAGGGGACAGGGAATTCAAAATGAAAAACTGTTTTTT.

A few counts support this clonotype. The chain has TRBV5-5 and TRBJ1-2; 7 nucleotides align to TRBD1. Germline-derived CDR1 and CDR2 are SGHKS and YYEKEE (reference sequence). CDR3 length: 16 amino acids. V lost 4 bases and J lost 5; bases outside the gene matches: 14. CDR3 amino acids: CASSITSGTDHYGYTF. The CDR3 DNA follows: TGTGCCAGCAGCATCACATCCGGGACAGACCATTATGGCTACACCTTC.

The rearrangement joins TRBV20-1 to TRBJ2-1, with 7 bases fitting TRBD2. CDR1 and CDR2 from the germline V gene are DFQATT and SNEGSKA (reference sequence). CDR3 length: 14 amino acids. V trimming: 4 bases; J trimming: 5 bases; junction bases outside the gene matches: 8. The CDR3 spells CSAKTREYDNEQFF. The CDR3 DNA is TGCAGTGCTAAAACGCGGGAGTACGACAATGAGCAGTTCTTC.

This clonotype was observed at least ten times. The J gene is TRBJ1-4, the V gene TRBV4-1; perhaps TRBD1 as D (6 bases). V lost 2 bases, J lost 8 bases, and 18 bases lay in between. CDR3 length equals 16 residues. Looked up from germline, CDR1 is MGHRA and CDR2 is YSYEKL. CDR3 coding DNA: TGCGCCAGCAGCCAAAGACGGCAGGGGCGAGGGGAAAAACTGTTTTTT. Its translation: CASSQRRQGRGEKLFF.

This clonotype was seen repeatedly, ten times or more. V and J are TRBV5-1 and TRBJ2-1, with TRBD2 matching 9 bases. The germline V gene has CDR1 SGHRS and CDR2 YFSETQ. With 3 bases clipped from V and 10 bases from J, the junction kept 11 bases outside the gene matches. This CDR3 has 15 residues. The CDR3, as DNA: TGCGCCAGCAGCTCGGGTAGCGGGAGTGCGAGCGAGCAGTTCTTC. Its translation is CASSSGSGSASEQFF.

This chain joins TRBV12-3 or TRBV12-4 and TRBJ2-1; a possible D gene is TRBD2 (5 bases). Trimming left V 3 bases short and J 5 bases short, with 14 bases between. This CDR3 region has 15 residues. As DNA, the CDR3 is TGTGCCAGCAGTTTTGGGCGGGTCAAGAACAATGAGCAGTTCTTC. Amino acid sequence: CASSFGRVKNNEQFF.

This clonotype showed up just a few times. The J gene is TRBJ2-1, the V gene TRBV5-1; no clear D gene. The CDR3 length is 13 residues. V lost 0 bases to trimming and J lost 5 bases, with 6 bases between them. Per germline, CDR1 SGHRS and CDR2 YFSETQ. CDR3 DNA sequence: TGCGCCAGCAGCTTGGCGGCGGACAATGAGCAGTTCTTC. Translating it yields CASSLAADNEQFF. The full variable domain, rest sourced from reference TRBV5-1 and TRBJ2-1, is KAGVTQTPRYLIKTRGQQVTLSCSPISGHRSVSWYQQTPGQGLQFLFEYFSETQRNKGNFPGRFSGRQFSNSRSEMNVSTLELGDSALYLCASSLAADNEQFFGPGTRLTVL.

This clonotype was found a few times. J is TRBJ2-2 and V is TRBV19; D gene uncertain. CDR1 and CDR2 (germline): LNHDA, SQIVND (reference sequence). This CDR3 region has 18 residues. V lost 4 bases, J lost 5 bases, and 23 bases lay in between. CDR3 DNA sequence: TGTGCCAGTAGTACCCGAATCGGACGCCAATTGGGGACCGGGGAGCTGTTTTTT. It translates to CASSTRIGRQLGTGELFF. Complete variable domain (other parts from reference TRBV19 and TRBJ2-2): DGGITQSPKYLFRKEGQNVTLSCEQNLNHDAMYWYRQDPGQGLRLIYYSQIVNDFQKGDIAEGYSVSREKKESFPLTVTSAQKNPTAFYLCASSTRIGRQLGTGELFFGEGSRLTVL.

V and J are TRBV6-1 and TRBJ1-2; 11 bases fit TRBD1. After removal of 6 bases from V and 9 bases from J, the junction contained 12 bases not matched to a gene. The germline CDR1 and CDR2 sequences are MNHNS and SASEGT. This CDR3 comprises 15 residues. The CDR3 coding sequence is TGTGCCAGCAGAGTAACCCCGGGACAGGGGGGGAGCTACACCTTC. Translation gives CASRVTPGQGGSYTF.

The table lists this clonotype with many counts. J is TRBJ2-5 and V is TRBV5-1; possibly TRBD2 for D (5 bases). There are 14 residues in the CDR3. The V and J ends lost 5 bases and 2 bases respectively, with 13 bases between them. Germline CDR1 and CDR2: SGHRS and YFSETQ. The CDR3 region is CASRPGITQETQYF. In DNA, the CDR3 is TGCGCCAGCAGGCCCGGGATAACACAAGAGACCCAGTACTTC.

The CDR3 DNA reads TGCGCCAGCAGCTTTGGGGGGGGCCAAGAGACCCAGTACTTC. Residues: CASSFGGGQETQYF. The chain links TRBV5-1 to TRBJ2-5; 7 bases match TRBD2. The CDR3 extends over 14 amino acids. The V and J ends lost 2 bases and 1 base, in that order; junction bases with no gene match: 2. CDR1 SGHRS and CDR2 YFSETQ come from the germline V gene.

This clonotype was counted only a few times. The V call is TRBV20-1, the J call TRBJ2-3, with a tentative D call TRBD2 (6 bases). V lost 3 bases, J lost 4 bases, and 17 bases lay in between. Germline V lookup: CDR1 DFQATT, CDR2 SNEGSKA (reference sequence). The CDR3 length is 15 residues. The CDR3 DNA reads as TGCAGTGCTAGGGGGTTAGCGGCAGGCGCAGATACGCAGTATTTT. This codes for CSARGLAAGADTQYF.

The rearrangement joins TRBV1 to TRBJ2-1. TRBV1 is flagged as a pseudogene. This CDR3 is built from 15 residues. The CDR3, as DNA: TGCACCAGCAGCCCCCCGGGAGGCTCCTACAATGAGCAGTTCTTC. Its translation is CTSSPPGGSYNEQFF.

This chain connects TRBV7-2 to TRBJ2-1; 7 nucleotides match TRBD2. Unmatched junction bases numbered 9, after V lost 5 bases and J lost 5 bases. Looked up from germline, CDR1 is SGHTA and CDR2 is FQGNSA. The CDR3 extends over 15 amino acids. As DNA, the CDR3 is TGTGCCAGCAGCCCCGTTACTAGCGTCCACAATGAGCAGTTCTTC. It specifies CASSPVTSVHNEQFF. The variable domain in full, with the rest retrieved from reference TRBV7-2 and TRBJ2-1, is GAGVSQSPSNKVTEKGKDVELRCDPISGHTALYWYRQSLGQGLEFLIYFQGNSAPDKSGLPSDRFSAERTGGSVSTLTIQRTQQEDSAVYLCASSPVTSVHNEQFFGPGTRLTVL.

This clonotype was counted at least ten times. The V call is TRBV6-5, the J call TRBJ2-7; TRBD2 matches 7 bases. Trimming at V came to 0 bases and at J to 11 bases, leaving 7 bases not matched to a gene. This CDR3 spans 13 amino acids. Germline assignment: CDR1 MNHEY and CDR2 SVGAGI. The DNA for the CDR3 is TGTGCCAGCAGTTACTCGGGCGGGAGAAATAAGTACTTC. It yields the protein CASSYSGGRNKYF.

This chain uses TRBV7-2 with TRBJ1-4; tentative D call: TRBD1 (6 bases). The CDR3 is 16 residues long. Germline loops: CDR1 SGHTA, CDR2 FQGNSA. The V gene lost 0 bases and the J gene lost 8 bases, with 16 bases spanning the gap. CDR3 bases: TGTGCCAGCAGCTTAGCTGTCGGGGGGCGAGGGGAAAAACTGTTTTTT. This translates into CASSLAVGGRGEKLFF.

The rearrangement links TRBV29-1 to TRBJ1-1; 10 bases agree with TRBD1. J lost 7 bases, V lost 7 bases, and 6 bases had no gene match. The CDR3 runs 12 residues. CDR1 SQVTM and CDR2 ANQGSEA come from the germline V gene. CDR3 in amino acids: CSASTGGSEAFF. CDR3 nucleotide sequence: TGCAGCGCTTCGACAGGGGGCAGTGAAGCTTTCTTT.